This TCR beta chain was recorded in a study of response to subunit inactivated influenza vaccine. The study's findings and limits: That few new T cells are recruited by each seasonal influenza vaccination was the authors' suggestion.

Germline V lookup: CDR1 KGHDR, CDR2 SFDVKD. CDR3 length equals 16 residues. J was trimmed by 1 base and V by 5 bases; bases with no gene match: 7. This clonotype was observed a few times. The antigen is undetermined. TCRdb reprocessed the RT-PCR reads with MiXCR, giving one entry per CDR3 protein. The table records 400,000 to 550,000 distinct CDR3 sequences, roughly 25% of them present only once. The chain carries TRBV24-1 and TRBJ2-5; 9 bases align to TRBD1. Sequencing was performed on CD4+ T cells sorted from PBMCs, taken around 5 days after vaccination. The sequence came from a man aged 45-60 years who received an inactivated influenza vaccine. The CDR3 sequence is CATSATGGGGQETQYF. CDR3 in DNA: TGTGCCACCAGTGCGACAGGGGGAGGAGGCCAAGAGACCCAGTACTTC.